The next 20 T cell receptor beta chains were all read from a single sample in a study of shared clonotypes between healthy human individuals. Method: immunoSEQ multiplex PCR; TCRdb's copy keeps in-frame clones and lacks some. The sample lists around 600,000 clones, roughly 98% occurring once. Cells designated naive CD8 were CD45RO-negative and were positively selected for CCR7, with terminally differentiated effector memory CD45RA+ cells excluded. The sample consisted of naive CD8+ T cells sorted from blood. The receptors here all came from a young man in good health.

The chain carries TRBV6-5 and TRBJ2-2; 7 bases are a match to TRBD1. The CDR3 spans 15 residues. J gave up 6 bases and V 6 bases, and 10 bases lay outside the gene matches. Germline assignment: CDR1 MNHEY and CDR2 SVGAGI. CDR3 nucleotides: TGTGCCAGCAGCCTCGTCCCGGGACAGCCCGGGGAGCTGTTTTTT. It codes for CASSLVPGQPGELFF.

As to this clone: In the same sample, other DNA sequences code for this CDR3. The rearrangement uses TRBV9 and TRBJ2-5, with 7 nucleotides matching TRBD1. The length of the CDR3 is 13 residues. V shed 3 bases and J 3 bases; nucleotides not matched to a gene: 2. Germline V CDR1 and CDR2: SGDLS, YYNGEE. The CDR3 loop is CASSDGTEETQYF. The CDR3 nucleotides read TGTGCCAGCAGCGATGGGACAGAAGAGACCCAGTACTTC.

This sequence joins TRBV19 and TRBJ2-7, with D possibly matching TRBD2 (6 bases). This CDR3 spans 13 amino acids. V lost 3 bases and J lost 7, with 13 bases in between. Germline V gene sequence: CDR1 LNHDA, CDR2 SQIVND (reference sequence). The DNA for the CDR3 is TGTGCCAGTAGTATGAATGGCGGGACGGAGCAGTACTTC. Translating it yields CASSMNGGTEQYF.

V is TRBV7-9 and J is TRBJ2-5, with 8 bases fitting TRBD2. The CDR3 covers 16 residues. Germline assignment: CDR1 SEHNR and CDR2 FQNEAQ (reference sequence). V lost 4 bases, J lost 5 bases, and 12 bases stayed unmatched. The CDR3 region has the DNA TGTGCCAGCAGCTCCCCTCATGATAGCGGGGCGGAGACCCAGTACTTC. Its protein product is CASSSPHDSGAETQYF.

This chain joins TRBV5-4 and TRBJ1-2, with 9 bases matching TRBD1. V was pared by 0 bases and J by 6 bases, with 3 bases of the junction left unmatched. Looked up from germline, CDR1 is SGHNT and CDR2 is YYREEE (reference sequence). CDR3 length equals 14 residues. CDR3 loop: CASSLETGGNGYTF. The DNA for the CDR3 is TGTGCCAGCAGCTTGGAGACAGGGGGAAATGGCTACACCTTC.

This clone was seen once. The chain uses TRBV6-1 and TRBJ2-3, with TRBD1 matching over 10 bases. V gave up 4 bases and J gave up 5 bases; unmatched junction bases: 9. Germline V lookup: CDR1 MNHNS, CDR2 SASEGT. The CDR3 extends over 16 amino acids. The CDR3 protein is CASSAPPGQGKDTQYF. DNA of the CDR3: TGTGCCAGCAGTGCCCCTCCGGGACAGGGGAAAGATACGCAGTATTTT.

This chain joins TRBV6-5 and TRBJ2-3; TRBD2 matches 10 bases. The V gene end was trimmed by 6 bases and the J gene end by 2 bases; junction bases not matched to a gene: 5. Germline-derived CDR1 and CDR2 are MNHEY and SVGAGI. The CDR3 loop spans 15 amino acids. The CDR3 DNA reads as TGTGCCAGCAGCCCCACTAGCGGGGTCACAGATACGCAGTATTTT. Its protein product is CASSPTSGVTDTQYF.

The chain couples TRBV4-1 to TRBJ2-7, with D unclear. The V end lost 5 bases, the J end lost 3 bases, and 11 bases lay between the germline ends. This CDR3 is built from 13 residues. Germline CDR1 and CDR2: MGHRA and YSYEKL. CDR3 sequence reads: CASSYGPYYEQYF. The CDR3 DNA reads TGCGCCAGCAGCTACGGACCCTACTACGAGCAGTACTTC.

The chain is built from TRBV5-4 and TRBJ2-2; 9 nucleotides agree with TRBD1. Germline lookup yields CDR1 SGHNT and CDR2 YYREEE (reference sequence). This CDR3 region has 16 residues. V lost 2 bases and J lost 1; bases outside the gene matches: 3. In DNA, the CDR3 is TGTGCCAGCAGCTTCCCGGGACAGGGGAACACCGGGGAGCTGTTTTTT. This gives the protein CASSFPGQGNTGELFF.

The chain links TRBV11-2 to TRBJ2-5, with 8 bases that match TRBD1. CDR3 size: 15 residues. V was pared by 3 bases and J by 5 bases, with 8 bases of the junction left unmatched. In germline, CDR1 is SGHAT, CDR2 FQNNGV. CDR3 sequence reads: CASSFSGGEAETQYF. The CDR3 nucleotides read TGTGCCAGCAGCTTTTCAGGGGGCGAAGCGGAGACCCAGTACTTC. Looking up the rest from reference TRBV11-2 and TRBJ2-5 gives the full variable domain: EAGVAQSPRYKIIEKRQSVAFWCNPISGHATLYWYQQILGQGPKLLIQFQNNGVVDDSQLPKDRFSAERLKGVDSTLKIQPAKLEDSAVYLCASSFSGGEAETQYFGPGTRLLVL.

V gene TRBV7-2 combines with J gene TRBJ2-3, with 7 bases fitting TRBD2. The CDR3 length is 16 residues. Germline values: CDR1 SGHTA, CDR2 FQGNSA. V gave up 1 base and J gave up 5 bases; unmatched junction bases: 9. CDR3 nucleotide sequence: TGTGCCAGCAGCTTAGGTCGTGCGGGAGCGCTAGATACGCAGTATTTT. Its protein is CASSLGRAGALDTQYF.

V and J are TRBV5-4 and TRBJ2-7; 12 positions match TRBD2. Germline V CDR1 and CDR2: SGHNT, YYREEE (reference sequence). V trimming: 1 base; J trimming: 5 bases; junction bases outside the gene matches: 7. The CDR3 extends over 16 amino acids. CDR3 residues: CASSLWASGRADEQYF. The CDR3 bases are TGTGCCAGCAGCTTGTGGGCTAGCGGGAGGGCCGACGAGCAGTACTTC.

The table lists this clone with a count of one. The rearrangement uses TRBV14 and TRBJ2-1; D call uncertain. This CDR3 is 13 amino acids long. CDR1 and CDR2 from the germline V gene are SGHDN and FVKESK. V was trimmed by 4 bases and J by 12 bases, leaving 16 bases between them. For the CDR3, the DNA is TGTGCCAGCAGCCCTTCTCTGGGTGGAGCGCAGTTCTTC. This gives the protein CASSPSLGGAQFF.

The chain joins TRBV7-9 to TRBJ1-5; D call uncertain. The CDR3 sequence is 15 residues long. V lost 4 bases, J lost 1 base, and 11 bases lay in between. The germline gives CDR1 SEHNR, CDR2 FQNEAQ (reference sequence). CDR3 bases: TGTGCCAGCAGCTCCGGGGTTGGGAGCAATCAGCCCCAGCATTTT. Translation: CASSSGVGSNQPQHF.

The DNA of the CDR3 is TGTGCCAGCAGTAGGGGACAGACAAGCGAGCAGTACTTC. As protein: CASSRGQTSEQYF. V gene TRBV27 combines with J gene TRBJ2-7, with 7 bases lining up with TRBD1. V lost 5 bases to trimming and J lost 6 bases; unmatched junction nucleotides: 7. This CDR3 comprises 13 residues. Germline V lookup: CDR1 MNHEY, CDR2 SMNVEV (reference sequence).

This sequence joins TRBV14 and TRBJ2-1; 12 bases line up with TRBD2. CDR1 and CDR2 from the germline V gene are SGHDN and FVKESK. CDR3 size: 18 residues. Germline trimming cut 1 base from V and 8 bases from J; bases unmatched to any gene: 12. The DNA for the CDR3 is TGTGCCAGCAGCCAAGGGACTAGCGGGGCTCTACCTTCCCATGAGCAGTTCTTC. The encoded protein is CASSQGTSGALPSHEQFF.

The table lists this clone with a few counts. The chain employs TRBV9 and TRBJ2-7, with a tentative D call TRBD2 (7 bases). The CDR3 has 13 residues. Trimming stripped 4 bases from V and 5 bases from J, with 13 bases between. In germline, CDR1 is SGDLS, CDR2 YYNGEE. DNA for the CDR3: TGTGCCAGCAGCCAGGGGAGGGGGGACGAGCAGTACTTC. Amino acids: CASSQGRGDEQYF.

The chain recombines TRBV19 with TRBJ2-7; TRBD1 matches at 7 bases. Germline CDR1 reads LNHDA; CDR2 reads SQIVND (reference sequence). The CDR3 length is 15 residues. The trim removed 3 bases at V and 3 bases at J, leaving 8 bases unmatched. CDR3 DNA sequence: TGTGCCAGTAGTATCCAGACAGGGCGCGACTACGAGCAGTACTTC. Encoded protein: CASSIQTGRDYEQYF.

This chain uses TRBV14 with TRBJ1-4, with a possible D match to TRBD1 (5 bases). CDR3 length: 14 residues. In germline, CDR1 is SGHDN, CDR2 FVKESK. Trimming took 3 bases from V and 8 from J, leaving 13 bases between them. CDR3 amino acids: CASSHRGRGEKLFF. CDR3 bases: TGTGCCAGCAGCCATAGGGGTCGTGGGGAAAAACTGTTTTTT.

This chain connects TRBV6-5 to TRBJ2-5; weak D call: TRBD1 (7 bases). Trimming cost V 0 bases and J 4 bases, with 15 bases left between them. The CDR3 extends over 16 amino acids. Per germline, CDR1 MNHEY and CDR2 SVGAGI. In nucleotides, the CDR3 is TGTGCCAGCAGTTACTCGGAGGGGGCGGCTATAGAGACCCAGTACTTC. Encoded protein: CASSYSEGAAIETQYF.